The 19 T cell receptor beta chains presented below share a single source sample, sequenced in a study of T-cell memory formation after mild COVID-19. One entry per CDR3 protein results from TCRdb running MiXCR on the 5' RACE reads. This sample yields approximately 250,000 distinct CDR3 sequences, of which about a sixth are seen a single time; 22% belongs to the top ten. Material: PBMCs or a T cell subset sorted from them (not recorded which). The receptor source for this set is a young man who had mild COVID-19 (a few samples of this study predate the infection). Cell type and time point are not known.

This clonotype was seen only a few times. The rearrangement links TRBV9 to TRBJ2-5; tentative D call: TRBD1 (5 bases). The CDR3 runs to 16 residues. Germline-derived CDR1 and CDR2 are SGDLS and YYNGEE. V was trimmed by 0 bases and J by 3 bases, leaving 15 bases between them. The CDR3, as DNA: TGTGCCAGCAGCGTAGAGGGCAGGGCGAGAGAAGAGACCCAGTACTTC. This sequence encodes CASSVEGRAREETQYF.

This clonotype was found many times. The gene calls are TRBV12-3 or TRBV12-4 and TRBJ2-6; D remains unclear. V gave up 1 base and J gave up 2 bases, with 6 bases separating them. The CDR3 totals 15 residues. In nucleotides, the CDR3 is TGTGCCAGCAGTTTAGTCAGGACTGGGGCCAACGTCCTGACTTTC. This gives the protein CASSLVRTGANVLTF.

The V gene is TRBV4-3, the J gene TRBJ2-7; TRBD2 might be the D (6 bases). The V and J ends lost 0 bases and 6 bases respectively, with 15 bases between them. Germline V gene lookup returns CDR1 LGHNA and CDR2 YSLEER. The CDR3 has 15 amino acids. The CDR3 bases are TGCGCCAGCAGCCAAGATCTGCGGAGGGACGGCGAGCAGTACTTC. Translating gives CASSQDLRRDGEQYF.

This chain links TRBV29-1 with TRBJ1-4, with TRBD1 matching over 7 bases. V gave up 7 bases and J gave up 3 bases; unmatched junction bases: 8. The germline V gene encodes CDR1 SQVTM and CDR2 ANQGSEA. The CDR3 has 14 amino acids. CDR3 DNA: TGCAGCGCCCTAGGCGGACAGGCTAATGAAAAACTGTTTTTT. It translates to CSALGGQANEKLFF.

This clonotype was counted a few times. This sequence joins TRBV10-3 and TRBJ2-6; D may be TRBD2 (5 bases). V was clipped by 10 bases and J by 3 bases, with 13 bases between them. The germline CDR1 and CDR2 sequences are ENHRY and SYGVKD. This CDR3 region has 14 residues. The CDR3 DNA reads TGTGCCACCCAGCGGAGCAGTGGGGCCAACGTCCTGACTTTC. Translated, it gives CATQRSSGANVLTF.

This clonotype was detected only a few times. The rearrangement uses TRBV6-1 and TRBJ2-2, with D perhaps TRBD1 or TRBD2 (5 bases each). This CDR3 region has 16 residues. The germline V and J ends were trimmed by 2 bases and 5 bases, with 15 bases remaining between them. Germline CDR1 and CDR2: MNHNS and SASEGT. Here the CDR3 DNA reads TGTGCCAGCAGTGAACGGGGCGGCTTTTCGACCGGGGAGCTGTTTTTT. This gives the protein CASSERGGFSTGELFF.

This clonotype was picked up a small number of times. The rearrangement joins TRBV28 to TRBJ1-5; D not certain. Germline V gene sequence: CDR1 MDHEN, CDR2 SYDVKM. This CDR3 is built from 14 residues. Trimming left V 3 bases short and J 0 bases short, with 6 bases between. The CDR3: CASSFAGSNQPQHF. The CDR3 bases are TGTGCCAGCAGTTTCGCCGGTAGCAATCAGCCCCAGCATTTT.

This clonotype was counted between two and nine times. The chain is built from TRBV20-1 and TRBJ1-5, with D unclear. The CDR3 is 13 residues long. Trimming took off 5 bases at V and 5 bases at J, with 13 bases between the two ends. Germline CDR1 reads DFQATT; CDR2 reads SNEGSKA (reference sequence). The CDR3 loop reads CSAVNDMDQPQHF. The CDR3 DNA reads TGCAGTGCTGTTAATGACATGGATCAGCCCCAGCATTTT.

This chain joins TRBV20-1 and TRBJ1-6, with D unclear. This CDR3 is 12 amino acids long. Trimming took off 3 bases at V and 5 bases at J, with 5 bases between the two ends. Germline V gives CDR1 DFQATT, CDR2 SNEGSKA (reference sequence). CDR3 protein: CSASRHNSPLHF. The CDR3 nucleotides read TGCAGTGCTAGCCGACATAATTCACCCCTCCACTTT.

The chain couples TRBV7-9 to TRBJ1-2; weak D call: TRBD1 (5 bases). V lost 1 base, J lost 7 bases, and 10 bases lay in between. The CDR3 spans 13 residues. CDR1 SEHNR and CDR2 FQNEAQ come from the germline V gene (reference sequence). Written as DNA, the CDR3 is TGTGCCAGCAGCTTAGGGCAGGGCCCTGGCTACACCTTC. Translated, it gives CASSLGQGPGYTF.

This rearrangement joins TRBV5-1 to TRBJ1-2; TRBD1 matches at 7 bases. Germline CDR1 and CDR2: SGHRS and YFSETQ. The CDR3 is 14 amino acids. Germline trimming cut 4 bases from V and 8 bases from J; bases unmatched to any gene: 11. The CDR3 DNA reads TGCGCCAGCAGCCCCGAGACAGGGCCGGGGGGCTACACCTTC. Translating gives CASSPETGPGGYTF.

V and J are TRBV5-1 and TRBJ2-3; 12 positions agree with TRBD2. V trimming: 0 bases; J trimming: 0 bases; junction bases outside the gene matches: 2. CDR1 and CDR2 (germline): SGHRS, YFSETQ. The length of the CDR3 is 17 residues. Written as DNA, the CDR3 is TGCGCCAGCAGCTTGGGACTAGCGGGGGCCAGCACAGATACGCAGTATTTT. Translation: CASSLGLAGASTDTQYF.

This chain joins TRBV7-2 and TRBJ1-6; 7 positions match TRBD1. The CDR3 is 15 amino acids. After removal of 5 bases from V and 5 bases from J, the junction contained 6 bases not matched to a gene. Germline lookup yields CDR1 SGHTA and CDR2 FQGNSA. CDR3 bases: TGTGCCAGCAGCCCGCACGGGACAGATAATTCACCCCTCCACTTT. Translating it yields CASSPHGTDNSPLHF.

The rearrangement joins TRBV5-1 to TRBJ2-2, with 7 nucleotides matching TRBD1. Germline lookup yields CDR1 SGHRS and CDR2 YFSETQ. V lost 4 bases, J lost 7 bases, and 16 bases stayed unmatched. The length of the CDR3 is 17 residues. CDR3: CASSNRLRGPGSGELFF. The CDR3 nucleotides are TGCGCCAGCAGCAACCGATTGAGGGGGCCAGGAAGCGGGGAGCTGTTTTTT.

This clonotype has just a few counts. The chain recombines TRBV5-1 with TRBJ2-3; TRBD1 is a possible D gene (6 bases). Trimming took 4 bases from V and 4 from J, leaving 13 bases between them. The CDR3 has 14 residues. CDR1 is SGHRS and CDR2 is YFSETQ in the germline V gene. This CDR3 reads CASSLTGSSDTQYF. In DNA form, the CDR3 reads TGCGCCAGCAGCCTTACAGGGTCTTCAGATACGCAGTATTTT.

The genes are TRBV7-9 and TRBJ1-2; D is unresolved. V was trimmed by 5 bases and J by 8 bases, leaving 15 bases between them. CDR3 size: 13 residues. Germline assignment: CDR1 SEHNR and CDR2 FQNEAQ (reference sequence). The CDR3 loop is CASSTEPLRGYTF. CDR3 DNA: TGTGCCAGCAGCACGGAGCCGCTACGAGGCTACACCTTC. The full variable domain, completed using reference TRBV7-9 and TRBJ1-2, is DTGVSQNPRHKITKRGQNVTFRCDPISEHNRLYWYRQTLGQGPEFLTYFQNEAQLEKSRLLSDRFSAERPKGSFSTLEIQRTEQGDSAMYLCASSTEPLRGYTFGSGTRLTVV.

In this sample, this clonotype turned up a few times. V gene TRBV19 combines with J gene TRBJ1-2, with D possibly matching TRBD1 (6 bases). Germline assignment: CDR1 LNHDA and CDR2 SQIVND (reference sequence). This CDR3 has 15 amino acids. The ends were cut back, 4 bases at V and 0 bases at J, with 12 bases in the middle. The CDR3 bases are TGTGCCAGTAGTAAAAACAGGGTCGCTAACTATGGCTACACCTTC. Its protein product is CASSKNRVANYGYTF.

A few counts support this clonotype. Written as DNA, the CDR3 is TGTGCCAGCAGTGCAGGTCCTCCGGGCCAGGCAGGGGAGACCCAGTACTTC. This codes for CASSAGPPGQAGETQYF. The V and J genes are TRBV7-8 and TRBJ2-5, with a weak D call TRBD1 (5 bases). In germline, CDR1 is SGHVS, CDR2 FQNEAQ. The ends were cut back, 6 bases at V and 5 bases at J, with 25 bases in the middle. This CDR3 comprises 17 residues.

There are a few counts of this clonotype. The CDR3 DNA follows: TGTGCCACCAGCAGAGATTGGGGGCCCGGTCAGCCCCAGCATTTT. As protein: CATSRDWGPGQPQHF. The chain has TRBV15 and TRBJ1-5; TRBD1 might be the D (6 bases). CDR1 is LNHNV and CDR2 is YYDKDF in the germline V gene (reference sequence). This CDR3 is 15 amino acids long. Trimming removed 0 bases at V and 6 bases at J, with 12 bases between.